This is a list of T cell receptor beta chains from one sample in a study of shared clonotypes between healthy human individuals. Data came from immunoSEQ multiplex PCR; TCRdb stores just in-frame clones and leaves some out. The sample contains about 1.5 million clones, nearly 99% of which appear only once. Sequencing was performed on naive CD4+ T cells sorted from blood. Source of these receptors: a man younger than 40 in good health. Both conserved end residues are part of each CDR3. A D gene is named only where the DNA matches it firmly. Rows may omit the clone size; those that give it use once, few, many or a size class.

V	D	J	size	DNA	CDR3
TRBV19	NA	TRBJ1-2	once	TGTGCCAGTAGTCCGGGACACCTGAGTGGCTACACCTTC	CASSPGHLSGYTF
TRBV6-1	NA	TRBJ1-5	NA	TGTGCCAGCGGCGAGGGCCACAATCAGCCCCAGCATTTT	CASGEGHNQPQHF
TRBV2	NA	TRBJ1-1	NA	TGTGCCAGCAGTGGAGACAGCCGAGCTTTCTTT	CASSGDSRAFF
TRBV11-2	TRBD1	TRBJ2-1	NA	TGTGCCAGCGCTGCACAGGGGACCTACAATGAGCAGTTCTTC	CASAAQGTYNEQFF
TRBV18	NA	TRBJ2-3	NA	TGTGCCAGCTCACCACCAGGGACCGCACAACCCGTTGGCACAGATACGCAGTATTTT	CASSPPGTAQPVGTDTQYF
TRBV28	NA	TRBJ2-1	NA	TGTGCCATCACCACGTCCTCCTACAATGAGCAGTTCTTC	CAITTSSYNEQFF
TRBV5-1	NA	TRBJ1-1	NA	TGCGCCAGCAGCTTGCCGGGCCCGAACACTGAAGCTTTCTTT	CASSLPGPNTEAFF
TRBV2	TRBD1	TRBJ2-7	NA	TGTGCCAGCGGGACAGGGGGGTACGAGCAGTACTTC	CASGTGGYEQYF
TRBV10-1	TRBD2	TRBJ2-4	NA	TGCGCCAGCAGCCCCGGACTAGCGGGAGAAAACATTCAGTACTTC	CASSPGLAGENIQYF
TRBV5-1	TRBD1	TRBJ2-1	NA	TGCGCCAGCAGCCCCGACAGGGCCTCCTACAATGAGCAGTTCTTC	CASSPDRASYNEQFF
TRBV28	NA	TRBJ1-2	NA	TGTGCCAGCCACCAGGGACCCGTCGAGGGTGGCTACACCTTC	CASHQGPVEGGYTF
TRBV9	NA	TRBJ2-1	NA	TGTGCCAGCAGCGTTGGGACGTGGGCCTACAATGAGCAGTTCTTC	CASSVGTWAYNEQFF
TRBV5-1	NA	TRBJ2-7	NA	TGCGCCAGCAGCTTGGTGTCGGAATACGAGCAGTACTTC	CASSLVSEYEQYF
TRBV9	TRBD1	TRBJ2-7	NA	TGTGCCAGCAGCCCGAGGGGGCCTTGGGGATACGAGCAGTACTTC	CASSPRGPWGYEQYF
TRBV5-4	TRBD2	TRBJ2-5	NA	TGTGCCAGCAGCGGATTAGCGGGAGGTTTACAAGAGACCCAGTACTTC	CASSGLAGGLQETQYF
TRBV9	NA	TRBJ2-7	NA	TGTGCCACAACCGTAATCTGGGCTCAGGACGAGCAGTACTTC	CATTVIWAQDEQYF
TRBV29-1	NA	TRBJ2-2	NA	TGCAGCGTTGAAGAGACTTTCGCGAACACCGGGGAGCTGTTTTTT	CSVEETFANTGELFF
TRBV30	TRBD2	TRBJ2-7	NA	TGTGCCTGGAGTGTGCGGGGGACGACCTACGAGCAGTACTTC	CAWSVRGTTYEQYF
TRBV5-5	NA	TRBJ2-7	NA	TGTGCCAGCAGCTTATTCGGCGGACGGCTGGCCTCCTACGAGCAGTACTTC	CASSLFGGRLASYEQYF
TRBV7-2	NA	TRBJ2-5	NA	TGTGCCAGCAGTTTTACAGGGTACCAAGAGACCCAGTACTTC	CASSFTGYQETQYF
TRBV4-1	NA	TRBJ2-1	NA	TGCGCCAGCAGCCAATCCTATTACAATGAGCAGTTCTTC	CASSQSYYNEQFF
TRBV5-1	TRBD1	TRBJ1-2	NA	TGCGCCAGCAGCTTTGGGGACAGGGCTAACTATGGCTACACCTTC	CASSFGDRANYGYTF
TRBV29-1	TRBD1	TRBJ2-1	once	TGCAGCGTACGACAGGGGACCTACTACAATGAGCAGTTCTTC	CSVRQGTYYNEQFF
TRBV6-4	TRBD1	TRBJ2-3	NA	TGTGCCAGCAGTGACTCGGACAGGGGGACAGATACGCAGTATTTT	CASSDSDRGTDTQYF
TRBV9	TRBD2	TRBJ2-7	NA	TGTGCCAGCAGCGTAGCTACAGCGGGAGGGTTGTACTTC	CASSVATAGGLYF
TRBV9	NA	TRBJ2-7	NA	TGTGCCAGCAGCGTTGGTAGGTCGCACTACGAGCAGTACTTC	CASSVGRSHYEQYF
TRBV15	NA	TRBJ1-5	NA	TGTGCCACCAGCAGGTCAGGGAATCAGCCCCAGCATTTT	CATSRSGNQPQHF
TRBV18	NA	TRBJ1-5	NA	TGTGCCAGCTCACCACAGCAGAATCAGCCCCAGCATTTT	CASSPQQNQPQHF
TRBV11-3	NA	TRBJ2-3	NA	TGTGCCAGCAGCTTAAACACAAACACAGATACGCAGTATTTT	CASSLNTNTDTQYF
TRBV9	NA	TRBJ2-7	NA	TGTGCCAGCAGCCCTCTCCCGGGTGGGACACTTCCCTACGAGCAGTACTTC	CASSPLPGGTLPYEQYF
TRBV7-6	TRBD1	TRBJ1-1	NA	TGTGCCAGCAGCTTAGTACCGGGACAGGGGGCCCGCGCTGAAGCTTTCTTT	CASSLVPGQGARAEAFF
TRBV5-6	NA	TRBJ2-3	NA	TGTGCCAGCAGCTTTAAGTGGCGGGCGGAAGATGGAGATACGCAGTATTTT	CASSFKWRAEDGDTQYF
TRBV28	NA	TRBJ1-1	NA	TGTGCCAGCAGTTCCCCCTGGGGGGCGAGCATGAACACTGAAGCTTTCTTT	CASSSPWGASMNTEAFF
TRBV28	NA	TRBJ2-5	NA	TGTGCCAGCAGTTCCCTATACAGCACCCAAGAGACCCAGTACTTC	CASSSLYSTQETQYF
TRBV4-2	NA	TRBJ1-1	once	TGTGCCAGCAGCCAAGAGGGCTCATCGGTCACTGAAGCTTTCTTT	CASSQEGSSVTEAFF
TRBV7-2	NA	TRBJ2-7	NA	TGTGCCAGCAGCTTAGACTGGACTGTATACGAGCAGTACTTC	CASSLDWTVYEQYF
TRBV18	TRBD2	TRBJ2-7	NA	TGTGCCAGCTCACCACTAAGCGGGGGTTACTACGAGCAGTACTTC	CASSPLSGGYYEQYF
TRBV28	NA	TRBJ2-2	NA	TGTGCCAGCAGGGGGCAGTCGAACACCGGGGAGCTGTTTTTT	CASRGQSNTGELFF
TRBV30	TRBD1	TRBJ2-7	NA	TGTGCCTCGAAGGGGACAGAACACGAGCAGTACTTC	CASKGTEHEQYF
TRBV6-5	TRBD2	TRBJ2-7	NA	TGTGCCAGCAGAATAGCGGGAGGCGTATACGAGCAGTACTTC	CASRIAGGVYEQYF
TRBV5-1	NA	TRBJ2-1	NA	TGCGCCAGCAGCTTGGCCTCTGGACCCGAACCTCATGAGCAGTTCTTC	CASSLASGPEPHEQFF
TRBV7-2	NA	TRBJ2-3	NA	TGTGCCAGCAGCCACCCAGGGACAGATACGCAGTATTTT	CASSHPGTDTQYF